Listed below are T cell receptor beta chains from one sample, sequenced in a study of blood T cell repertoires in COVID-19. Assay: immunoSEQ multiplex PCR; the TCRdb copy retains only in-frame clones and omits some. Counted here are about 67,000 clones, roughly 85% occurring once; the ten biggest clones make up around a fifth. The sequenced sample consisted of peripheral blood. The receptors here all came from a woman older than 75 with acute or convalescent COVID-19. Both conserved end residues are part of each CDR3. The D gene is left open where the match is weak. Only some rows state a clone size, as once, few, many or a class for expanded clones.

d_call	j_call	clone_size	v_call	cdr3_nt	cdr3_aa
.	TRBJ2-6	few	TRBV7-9	TGTGCCAGCAGCTTTCGACAACCCTCCTCTGGGGCCAACGTCCTGACTTTC	CASSFRQPSSGANVLTF
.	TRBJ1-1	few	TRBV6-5	TGTGCCACGAAGCGGATGGGCACTGAAGCTTTCTTT	CATKRMGTEAFF
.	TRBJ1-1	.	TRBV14	TGTGCCAGCAGCCCGACGGGAAGGGTGAACACTGAAGCTTTCTTT	CASSPTGRVNTEAFF
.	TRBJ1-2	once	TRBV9	TGTGCCAGCAGCGTAGATCAGGGCCCATATGGCTACACCTTC	CASSVDQGPYGYTF
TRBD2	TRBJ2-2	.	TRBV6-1	TGTGCCAGCAGGGAACTAGCGGGGGGGCCTAGTTTAACCGGGGAGCTGTTTTTT	CASRELAGGPSLTGELFF
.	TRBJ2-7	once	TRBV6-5	TGTGCCAGCAGTTCCAACTACGAGCAGTACTTC	CASSSNYEQYF
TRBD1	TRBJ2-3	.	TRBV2	TGTGCCAGCAGTGAAAGGACAGGGTTGGGAGGAAATACGCAGTATTTT	CASSERTGLGGNTQYF
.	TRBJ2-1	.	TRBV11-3	TGTGCCAGCAGCTTACGATCGGGGTCCTACAATGAGCAGTTCTTC	CASSLRSGSYNEQFF
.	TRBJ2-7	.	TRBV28	TGTGCCAGCAGCCCTGCTACGCGACAGTCCTACGAGCAGTACTTC	CASSPATRQSYEQYF
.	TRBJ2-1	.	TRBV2	TGTGCCAGCAGTGGTTCCCTAGCGCCCTACAATGAGCAGTTCTTC	CASSGSLAPYNEQFF
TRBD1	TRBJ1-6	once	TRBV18	TGTGCCAGCTCACCAGGCAGGGGGTCATTTTCACCCCTCCACTTT	CASSPGRGSFSPLHF
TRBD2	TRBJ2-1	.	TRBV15	TGTGCCACCAGCAGAGACAGCGGGAGGGATGGCAATGAGCAGTTCTTC	CATSRDSGRDGNEQFF
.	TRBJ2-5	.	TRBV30	TGTGCCTGGAGTGGGGGGCGTGATTTGACCCAGTACTTC	CAWSGGRDLTQYF
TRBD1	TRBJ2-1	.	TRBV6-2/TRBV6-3	TGTGCCAGCAGTCAACGACAGGGGTGTTACAATGAGCAGTTCTTC	CASSQRQGCYNEQFF
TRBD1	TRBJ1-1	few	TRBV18	TGTGCCAGCTCACCACTGGACAGGGACACTGAAGCTTTCTTT	CASSPLDRDTEAFF
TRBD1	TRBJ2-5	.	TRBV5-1	TGCGCCAGCAGCGGGGGACAGGGAGAGACCCAGTACTTC	CASSGGQGETQYF
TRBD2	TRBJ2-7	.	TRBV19	TGTGCCAGTAGAGAAAGGCCGGGACTAGCGGACGAGCAGTACTTC	CASRERPGLADEQYF
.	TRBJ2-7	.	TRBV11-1	TGTGCCAGCAGCTCCTCCATTGGGCCCTACGAGCAGTACTTC	CASSSSIGPYEQYF
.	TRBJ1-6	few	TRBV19	TGTGCCAGTAAAGGTCAGGGGTGGAATTCACCCCTCCACTTT	CASKGQGWNSPLHF
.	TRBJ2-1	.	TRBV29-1	TGCAGCGTTGATGGGACTCACTCCTACAATGAGCAGTTCTTC	CSVDGTHSYNEQFF
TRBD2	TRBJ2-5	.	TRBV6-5	TGTGCCAGCACTGCTAGCGGGAGAGGAGAGACCCAGTACTTC	CASTASGRGETQYF
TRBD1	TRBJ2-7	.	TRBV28	TGTGCCAGCAGTCGTCCGACAGGGACCTACGAGCAGTACTTC	CASSRPTGTYEQYF
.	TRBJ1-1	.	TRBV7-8	TGTGCCAGCAGCCTCCAGGGTGGTACTGAAGCTTTCTTT	CASSLQGGTEAFF
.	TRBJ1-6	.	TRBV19	TGTGCCAGTAGTCCCGGACAGAAGAATTCACCCCTCCACTTT	CASSPGQKNSPLHF
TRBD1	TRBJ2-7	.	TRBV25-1	TGTGCCAGCAGTGAACCAGGACAGGGCTACTACGAGCAGTACTTC	CASSEPGQGYYEQYF
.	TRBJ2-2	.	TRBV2	TGTGCCAGCAGTGATGCTGTCGGCGGGGGGGAGCTGTTTTTT	CASSDAVGGGELFF
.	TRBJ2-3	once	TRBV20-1	TGCAGTAATAATGGAGCAGATACGCAGTATTTT	CSNNGADTQYF
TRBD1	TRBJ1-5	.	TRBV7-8	TGTGCCAGCAGCTTAGATCGGTCCAGGGGGCTCAATCAGCCCCAGCATTTT	CASSLDRSRGLNQPQHF
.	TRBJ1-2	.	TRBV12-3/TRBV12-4	TGTGCCAGCAGTTTAAGAGGTGGCTACACCTTC	CASSLRGGYTF